This TCR beta chain was recorded in a study of Ad26.COV2.S vaccination and SARS-CoV-2 variants. Trimming pared 4 bases from V and 2 bases from J, leaving 12 bases between. CDR1 is MNHEY, CDR2 SVGAGI, per germline. The CDR3 contains 14 residues. Repertoires were generated with immunoSEQ multiplex PCR, while TCRdb's copy carries only in-frame clones and drops some. The sample carries about 400,000 clones, about nine tenths recorded once. The treatment: around 19 received Ad26.COV2.S at low or high dose, single or two shots; five or six received placebo; per-sample allocation not given. Repertoires come from day 63 after the first vaccine or placebo injection.

The chain employs TRBV6-5 and TRBJ2-7, with unresolved D. The sequence derives from a person aged 18 to 59 who received the Ad26.COV2.S COVID-19 vaccine or a placebo. This material consisted of peripheral blood, taken in a trial of Ad26.COV2.S vaccine versus placebo. CDR3 sequence reads: CASSSWTEPYEQYF. The CDR3 DNA reads as TGTGCCAGCAGTTCCTGGACGGAACCCTACGAGCAGTACTTC.